What follows are 8 T cell receptor beta chains derived from one specimen sequenced in a study of identical twins. Each CDR3 protein gets one entry after TCRdb re-called the 5' RACE reads with MiXCR. The top ten clones hold approximately 2.9% of a sample with 400,000 to 550,000 distinct CDR3 sequences, 20% to 25% of them seen once. The same data also contributed to another study, on T cells expressing NK-cell markers.

The sample consisted of CD4+ T cells sorted from blood. These receptors were taken from a woman aged 18-35 years in good health.

The gene calls are TRBV20-1 and TRBJ2-3; 8 bases are a match to TRBD2. Looked up from germline, CDR1 is DFQATT and CDR2 is SNEGSKA (reference sequence). The CDR3 sequence is 13 residues long. The CDR3: CSVAGRGTDTQYF. The CDR3 bases are TGCAGCGTAGCGGGAAGGGGGACAGATACGCAGTATTTT.

The CDR3 region is CSAGQENSPLHF. In nucleotides, the CDR3 is TGCAGTGCTGGACAGGAAAATTCACCCCTCCACTTT. The rearrangement uses TRBV20-1 and TRBJ1-6, with TRBD1 matching over 7 bases. The CDR3 is 12 residues long. The J segment lost 7 bases and the V segment lost 5 bases, leaving 2 bases of the junction unmatched. CDR1 is DFQATT and CDR2 is SNEGSKA in the germline V gene (reference sequence).

V usage is TRBV3-1 and J usage is TRBJ2-1; no firm D call. The V gene's germline CDR1 is LGHDT and CDR2 YNNKEL (reference sequence). The ends were cut back, 5 bases at V and 8 bases at J, with 19 bases in the middle. This CDR3 contains 15 residues. The CDR3: CASSTPQKNGHEQFF. As DNA, the CDR3 is TGTGCCAGCAGCACCCCCCAGAAAAACGGGCATGAGCAGTTCTTC.

The chain carries TRBV7-2 and TRBJ2-7; 7 nucleotides agree with TRBD1. This CDR3 is built from 13 residues. V shed 8 bases, J shed 0 bases, and the junction held 4 bases outside the gene matches. Germline V gives CDR1 SGHTA, CDR2 FQGNSA. The CDR3 region has the DNA TGTGCCAGCGGGGACAGAAACTCCTACGAGCAGTACTTC. It yields the protein CASGDRNSYEQYF.

This clonotype was observed a few times. The J gene is TRBJ2-7, the V gene TRBV7-8, with 12 positions matching TRBD1. From germline, CDR1 is SGHVS and CDR2 FQNEAQ. CDR3 length: 15 amino acids. Trimming at V came to 2 bases and at J to 6 bases, leaving 5 bases not matched to a gene. The CDR3 loop reads CASSLRGQGAIEQYF. The CDR3 coding sequence is TGTGCCAGCAGCTTAAGGGGACAGGGGGCCATCGAGCAGTACTTC. The complete variable domain, with remaining parts taken from reference TRBV7-8 and TRBJ2-7, reads GAGVSQSPRYKVAKRGQDVALRCDPISGHVSLFWYQQALGQGPEFLTYFQNEAQLDKSGLPSDRFFAERPEGSVSTLKIQRTQQEDSAVYLCASSLRGQGAIEQYFGPGTRLTVT.

The chain couples TRBV20-1 to TRBJ1-5, with D possibly TRBD1 on 5 matching bases. The length of the CDR3 is 13 residues. Trimming shortened V by 1 base and J by 4 bases, and 8 bases separated the two germline ends. The germline V gene has CDR1 DFQATT and CDR2 SNEGSKA (reference sequence). CDR3 in DNA: TGCAGTGCTAGAGGGGGCCAAAATCAGCCCCAGCATTTT. Amino acid sequence: CSARGGQNQPQHF.

J is TRBJ2-7 and V is TRBV9; D is ambiguous. Germline loops: CDR1 SGDLS, CDR2 YYNGEE. This CDR3 contains 15 residues. Trimming left V 0 bases short and J 1 base short, with 11 bases between. Written as DNA, the CDR3 is TGTGCCAGCAGCGTAGAGGGCGGTCCTTCCTACGAGCAGTACTTC. Translated: CASSVEGGPSYEQYF.

This clonotype was recorded once. The chain is built from TRBV3-1 and TRBJ2-1; possible D gene TRBD2, 6 bases. CDR1 LGHDT and CDR2 YNNKEL come from the germline V gene (reference sequence). V was trimmed by 0 bases and J by 11 bases, leaving 11 bases between them. The length of the CDR3 is 13 residues. CDR3 amino acids: CASSQDLTSKQFF. The CDR3 DNA sequence: TGTGCCAGCAGCCAAGATCTAACTAGCAAGCAGTTCTTC.